These 22 T cell receptor beta chains originate from one sample sequenced in a study of cytomegalovirus exposure and HLA in healthy donors. The PCR ran on 60 Vbeta and 13 Jbeta primers. The assay was immunoSEQ multiplex PCR, and TCRdb's table has in-frame clones only and misses some. The sample lists about 100,000 clones, about 80% occurring once. Sequencing input: PBMCs. These receptors came from a woman aged 40 to 49 in good health and CMV-seronegative.

This sequence joins TRBV9 and TRBJ2-1, with D tentatively TRBD2 (5 bases). Trimming took 0 bases from V and 4 from J, leaving 11 bases between them. Germline lookup yields CDR1 SGDLS and CDR2 YYNGEE. The CDR3 has 15 residues. This CDR3 reads CASSVDAGFYNEQFF. The CDR3 DNA sequence: TGTGCCAGCAGCGTAGACGCGGGTTTTTACAATGAGCAGTTCTTC.

The V gene is TRBV4-3, the J gene TRBJ2-2, with TRBD1 identical over 8 bases. Germline lookup yields CDR1 LGHNA and CDR2 YSLEER. J was trimmed by 3 bases and V by 0 bases; bases with no gene match: 12. This CDR3 is 19 amino acids long. The CDR3 sequence: CASSQDQGRDRGYTGELFF. The CDR3 nucleotides are TGCGCCAGCAGCCAAGATCAGGGTCGCGACAGGGGTTACACCGGGGAGCTGTTTTTT.

To note about this clone: At one end, the junction sequence differs from germline, possibly due to a read error. The chain couples TRBV7-7 to TRBJ2-7, with 7 bases lining up with TRBD1. TRBJ2-5 explains the end of the DNA better; the J call may be wrong. Germline V lookup: CDR1 SSHAT, CDR2 FNYEAQ (reference sequence). The CDR3 is 15 amino acids. The CDR3 sequence: CASSHFGNRGETQYF. DNA of the CDR3: TGTGCTAGCAGCCATTTCGGGAACAGGGGAGAGACCCAGTACTTC.

V and J are TRBV9 and TRBJ2-5; a possible D gene is TRBD1 (6 bases). Per the germline V gene, CDR1 is SGDLS and CDR2 is YYNGEE. With 2 bases removed from V and 5 bases from J, the gap between germline ends came to 16 bases. The CDR3 length is 15 residues. CDR3 protein: CASSVGTPQWETQYF. In DNA form, the CDR3 reads TGTGCCAGCAGCGTCGGGACACCGCAGTGGGAGACCCAGTACTTC.

V and J are TRBV7-3 and TRBJ2-3; D is ambiguous. CDR3 length equals 14 residues. V was clipped by 3 bases and J by 0 bases, with 7 bases between them. Germline loops: CDR1 SGHTA, CDR2 FQGTGA. This CDR3 is CASSFSGSTDTQYF. The CDR3 coding sequence is TGTGCCAGCAGCTTTTCCGGTAGCACAGATACGCAGTATTTT.

The chain combines TRBV28 with TRBJ2-1; weak D call: TRBD2 (5 bases). Trimming removed 2 bases at V and 5 bases at J, with 13 bases between. The CDR3 spans 15 residues. Germline CDR1 and CDR2: MDHEN and SYDVKM. The CDR3 spells CASSLRLAANNEQFF. The CDR3 DNA sequence: TGTGCCAGCAGTTTAAGGCTAGCCGCAAACAATGAGCAGTTCTTC.

This chain connects TRBV7-9 to TRBJ2-7; D possibly corresponds to TRBD1 (5 bases). Germline CDR1 and CDR2: SEHNR and FQNEAQ (reference sequence). V gave up 4 bases and J gave up 3 bases, with 7 bases separating them. The CDR3 has 12 amino acids. The CDR3 loop reads CASSSGYYEQYF. CDR3 in DNA: TGTGCCAGCAGCTCAGGGTACTACGAGCAGTACTTC.

The rearrangement links TRBV28 to TRBJ1-3; the D is unclear. V was pared by 2 bases and J by 2 bases, with 13 bases between. This CDR3 comprises 16 residues. From germline, CDR1 is MDHEN and CDR2 SYDVKM. Here the CDR3 DNA reads TGTGCCAGCAGTTTAAGCGGACCTAGCCCTGGAAACACCATATATTTT. The encoded protein is CASSLSGPSPGNTIYF.

The V gene is TRBV11-2, the J gene TRBJ2-7, with D perhaps TRBD1 (5 bases). CDR3 length: 13 amino acids. Germline lookup yields CDR1 SGHAT and CDR2 FQNNGV. The ends were cut back, 4 bases at V and 4 bases at J, with 11 bases in the middle. The CDR3 sequence: CASSSDSNYEQYF. The CDR3 DNA reads as TGTGCCAGCAGCTCCGACAGCAATTACGAGCAGTACTTC.

This chain joins TRBV5-1 and TRBJ2-1; 11 bases fit TRBD1. The J segment lost 4 bases and the V segment lost 5 bases, leaving 5 bases of the junction unmatched. The CDR3 contains 15 residues. The germline V gene encodes CDR1 SGHRS and CDR2 YFSETQ. CDR3 amino acids: CASRVGTGGYNEQFF. The CDR3 nucleotides are TGCGCCAGCAGGGTCGGGACAGGGGGATACAATGAGCAGTTCTTC.

J is TRBJ2-3 and V is TRBV28; D remains ambiguous. CDR3 size: 12 residues. Trimming removed 5 bases from V and 1 base from J, with 4 bases in between. CDR1 is MDHEN and CDR2 is SYDVKM in the germline V gene. CDR3 loop: CASSRGTDTQYF. Here the CDR3 DNA reads TGTGCCAGCAGTCGGGGCACAGATACGCAGTATTTT. The complete variable domain, with remaining parts taken from reference TRBV28 and TRBJ2-3, reads DVKVTQSSRYLVKRTGEKVFLECVQDMDHENMFWYRQDPGLGLRLIYFSYDVKMKEKGDIPEGYSVSREKKERFSLILESASTNQTSMYLCASSRGTDTQYFGPGTRLTVL.

CDR3 sequence: CATSSGNEQFF. CDR3 nucleotide sequence: TGTGCCACCTCGTCCGGGAATGAGCAGTTCTTC. The chain combines TRBV6-6 with TRBJ2-1; D gene unclear. Trimming left V 10 bases short and J 7 bases short, with 11 bases between. The V gene's germline CDR1 is MNHNY and CDR2 SVGAGI (reference sequence). The CDR3 extends over 11 amino acids.

The J gene is TRBJ2-6, the V gene TRBV4-3, with a weak D call TRBD1 (6 bases). V lost 5 bases and J lost 2, with 13 bases in between. The CDR3 length is 16 residues. Germline V gene sequence: CDR1 LGHNA, CDR2 YSLEER. Here the CDR3 DNA reads TGCGCCAGCAGCACGCCTCAGGGGACTGGGGCCAACGTCCTGACTTTC. This encodes CASSTPQGTGANVLTF.

This rearrangement joins TRBV7-2 to TRBJ2-1, with D perhaps TRBD1 (6 bases). The CDR3 has 14 amino acids. The V and J ends lost 2 bases and 9 bases respectively, with 14 bases between them. Germline CDR1 reads SGHTA; CDR2 reads FQGNSA. CDR3 sequence: CASSLLGHTFEQFF. The CDR3 DNA follows: TGTGCCAGCAGCTTATTGGGACATACCTTTGAGCAGTTCTTC.

This chain joins TRBV7-9 and TRBJ2-7; TRBD2 is a possible D gene (5 bases). The V and J ends lost 4 bases and 4 bases respectively, with 14 bases between them. This CDR3 is built from 14 residues. CDR1 and CDR2 from the germline V gene are SEHNR and FQNEAQ (reference sequence). The CDR3 DNA sequence: TGTGCCAGCAGCTACGGACTGATGAAATACGAGCAGTACTTC. Translating gives CASSYGLMKYEQYF.

This clone was detected only once. V is TRBV6-1 and J is TRBJ1-1; D unclear. V lost 6 bases, J lost 5 bases, and 19 bases lay in between. Germline CDR1 MNHNS, CDR2 SASEGT. CDR3 length equals 15 residues. CDR3 nucleotides: TGTGCCAGCAGAATACAGCGGACCGGACTGACTGAAGCTTTCTTT. Its translation: CASRIQRTGLTEAFF.

The CDR3 bases are TGTGCCAGCTCCGGGAGACGCAGGGGGCGCGAAGAGACCCAGTACTTC. Amino acid sequence: CASSGRRRGREETQYF. The V and J genes are TRBV2 and TRBJ2-5, with 8 positions matching TRBD1. This CDR3 contains 16 residues. From germline, CDR1 is SNHLY and CDR2 FYNNEI. V dropped 8 bases and J dropped 3; count of bases not matched to a gene: 14.

V and J are TRBV9 and TRBJ1-6; 9 nucleotides line up with TRBD1. The CDR3 has 15 residues. Germline CDR1 is SGDLS and CDR2 is YYNGEE. The V gene end was trimmed by 0 bases and the J gene end by 8 bases; junction bases not matched to a gene: 3. Here the CDR3 reads CASSVGDRVDSPLHF. CDR3 nucleotide sequence: TGTGCCAGCAGCGTAGGGGACAGGGTTGATTCACCCCTCCACTTT. The entire variable domain, with the rest obtained from reference TRBV9 and TRBJ1-6, is as follows: DSGVTQTPKHLITATGQRVTLRCSPRSGDLSVYWYQQSLDQGLQFLIQYYNGEERAKGNILERFSAQQFPDLHSELNLSSLELGDSALYFCASSVGDRVDSPLHFGNGTRLTVT.

The chain employs TRBV27 and TRBJ2-1; 7 bases align to TRBD2. CDR3 length: 14 residues. V was pared by 1 base and J by 10 bases, with 7 bases of the junction left unmatched. Germline V CDR1 and CDR2: MNHEY, SMNVEV (reference sequence). CDR3 in DNA: TGTGCCAGCAGTTTATGGGGCGGGAGCCGCGAGCAGTTCTTC. It specifies CASSLWGGSREQFF.

A few counts support this clone. This chain links TRBV7-2 with TRBJ1-2; 9 positions agree with TRBD1. V gave up 4 bases and J gave up 4 bases; unmatched junction bases: 10. The CDR3 extends over 16 amino acids. Germline V CDR1 and CDR2: SGHTA, FQGNSA. Written as DNA, the CDR3 is TGTGCCAGCAGCTCCCCCGGGACAGGGTGGGTCTATGGCTACACCTTC. Its protein product is CASSSPGTGWVYGYTF.

The V gene is TRBV11-2, the J gene TRBJ1-5; D gene uncertain. The CDR3 is made up of 15 amino acids. Germline CDR1 SGHAT, CDR2 FQNNGV. Trimming pared 2 bases from V and 0 bases from J, leaving 8 bases between. The CDR3: CASSLSDSSNQPQHF. CDR3 coding DNA: TGTGCCAGCAGCTTATCCGATAGTAGCAATCAGCCCCAGCATTTT.

The chain combines TRBV28 with TRBJ2-3, with TRBD2 matching 8 bases. From germline, CDR1 is MDHEN and CDR2 SYDVKM. This CDR3 contains 16 residues. V was pared by 4 bases and J by 2 bases, with 8 bases of the junction left unmatched. The CDR3 is CASSSSSAGVTDTQYF. In DNA, the CDR3 is TGTGCCAGCAGTTCATCCTCAGCGGGGGTCACAGATACGCAGTATTTT.